These 5 T cell receptor beta chains were sequenced from one sample in a study of T-cell reconstitution after alpha-beta-depleted transplantation in children. It was with unique molecular identifiers that the TCRbeta library was prepared. One entry per CDR3 protein results from TCRdb running MiXCR on the PCR reads. The sample consists of 150,000 to 250,000 distinct CDR3 sequences, 13% to 15% of them appearing once. The material was PBMCs from the stem cell graft donor, obtained from the stem cell graft. These TCRs come from a human donor who donated a stem cell graft to a child with acute lymphoblastic leukemia.

This clonotype appeared a few times. The rearrangement joins TRBV5-1 to TRBJ2-7; D may be TRBD1 (6 bases). This CDR3 is 16 amino acids long. Trimming pared 0 bases from V and 1 base from J, leaving 14 bases between. Germline CDR1 SGHRS, CDR2 YFSETQ. CDR3 region: CASSLGGLSASYEQYF. CDR3 nucleotides: TGCGCCAGCAGCTTGGGGGGGCTCAGTGCGTCCTACGAGCAGTACTTC.

This clonotype has a count of ten or more. The gene calls are TRBV12-3 or TRBV12-4 and TRBJ1-1, with TRBD1 matching 7 bases. V gave up 6 bases and J gave up 7 bases; unmatched junction bases: 5. This CDR3 spans 12 amino acids. The CDR3 bases are TGTGCCAGCAGCTTCGGACAGGTTGAAGCTTTCTTT. This sequence encodes CASSFGQVEAFF.

This chain joins TRBV12-3 or TRBV12-4 and TRBJ2-5, with D possibly TRBD2 on 6 matching bases. V lost 1 base, J lost 1 base, and 13 bases lay in between. The CDR3 loop spans 16 amino acids. DNA of the CDR3: TGTGCCAGCAGTTTAGAACTAGGGGACTTCCAAGAGACCCAGTACTTC. Translating it yields CASSLELGDFQETQYF.

This clonotype has ten or more counts. This rearrangement joins TRBV29-1 to TRBJ2-1, with 9 nucleotides matching TRBD2. The V gene end was trimmed by 1 base and the J gene end by 6 bases; junction bases not matched to a gene: 10. The CDR3 is made up of 16 amino acids. From germline, CDR1 is SQVTM and CDR2 ANQGSEA. The CDR3 nucleotides are TGCAGCGTTGAAGGGGTTAGCGGGAGAATTAGCAATGAGCAGTTCTTC. Residues: CSVEGVSGRISNEQFF.

V and J are TRBV11-2 and TRBJ2-3; D possibly matches TRBD1 or TRBD2 (5 bases each). V was shortened by 1 base and J by 0 bases, with 8 bases between the two germline ends. In germline, CDR1 is SGHAT, CDR2 FQNNGV. The CDR3 length is 15 residues. The CDR3 spells CASSLVRDSTDTQYF. The CDR3 DNA reads as TGTGCCAGCAGCTTAGTCCGGGACAGCACAGATACGCAGTATTTT.